A selection of T cell receptor beta chains follows, all from one sample in a study of blood T cell repertoires in COVID-19. Some clones are missing from TCRdb's copy, which holds only in-frame ones; the method was immunoSEQ multiplex PCR. The sample holds fewer than 150,000 clones, 82% seen once. The sequenced sample consisted of peripheral blood. The receptors were sampled from a woman aged 80 or over with acute or convalescent COVID-19. Each CDR3 is given with its conserved first and last residue. The D gene is left open where the match is weak. Only some rows state a clone size, as once, few, many or a class for expanded clones.

d_gene	j_gene	v_gene	abundance	CDR3nt	CDR3aa
TRBD2	TRBJ2-1	TRBV4-1	NA	TGCGCCAGCAGCCAAGACGGACTAGCGGCCTACAATGAGCAGTTCTTC	CASSQDGLAAYNEQFF
TRBD2	TRBJ2-7	TRBV14	once	TGTGCCAGCAGCCAAACCGGGAGGGCCTACGAGCAGTACTTC	CASSQTGRAYEQYF
NA	TRBJ2-7	TRBV11-2	few	TGTGCCAGCAGCCGATCCCTCTTAGCGGCTAATTCCTACGAGCAGTACTTC	CASSRSLLAANSYEQYF
NA	TRBJ2-1	TRBV29-1	NA	TGCAGCGTTGAAGATCCGTCAGGGACCTACAATGAGCAGTTCTTC	CSVEDPSGTYNEQFF
NA	TRBJ1-6	TRBV10-3	few	TGTGCCATCACCCCAGCGGCGAATTCACCCCTCCACTTT	CAITPAANSPLHF
TRBD1	TRBJ1-5	TRBV3-1/TRBV3-2	NA	TGTGCCAGCAGCCCAGGACAGGGTGAGGGTCAGCCCCAGCATTTT	CASSPGQGEGQPQHF
NA	TRBJ1-1	TRBV9	NA	TGTGCCAGCAGCGTTCAACTAGGGACTGAAGCTTTCTTT	CASSVQLGTEAFF
NA	TRBJ2-1	TRBV7-8	NA	TGTGCCAGCAGCTTAGTCCGTATTGTGGGGTCGGGGGGCCGTAAGAATGAGCAGTTCTTC	CASSLVRIVGSGGRKNEQFF
TRBD1	TRBJ1-4	TRBV5-1	NA	TGCGCCAGCCGGGACGACAGGGGGAATGAAAAACTGTTTTTT	CASRDDRGNEKLFF
NA	TRBJ2-1	TRBV29-1	NA	TGCAGCGTCTCGGTAGTCTATGAGCAGTTCTTC	CSVSVVYEQFF
NA	TRBJ2-5	TRBV28	NA	TGTGCCAGCAGTTTAGGGGGCGAAGAGACCCAGTACTTC	CASSLGGEETQYF
NA	TRBJ2-1	TRBV7-2	NA	TGTGCCAGCAGCTTAGATGGTGCTAGTTTTGTCTATGAGCAGTTCTTC	CASSLDGASFVYEQFF
TRBD1	TRBJ2-1	TRBV7-3	NA	TGTGCCAGCAGCTTACGACAGGGGATATACAATGAGCAGTTCTTC	CASSLRQGIYNEQFF
NA	TRBJ1-2	TRBV25-1	NA	TGTGCCAGCAGTCAAAGGGGCTATGGCTACACCTTC	CASSQRGYGYTF
TRBD1	TRBJ1-1	TRBV5-1	NA	TGCGCCAGCAGCTCCCGACAGGGGGGGGGTGCTGAAGCTTTCTTT	CASSSRQGGGAEAFF
TRBD1	TRBJ2-7	TRBV2	NA	TGTGCCAGCAGTGGGACAGGGTTCTACGAGCAGTACTTC	CASSGTGFYEQYF
NA	TRBJ1-2	TRBV12-3/TRBV12-4	NA	TGTGCCAGCAGTTTGTGGGGGGATGGTGGCTACACCTTC	CASSLWGDGGYTF
TRBD1	TRBJ2-7	TRBV5-1	NA	TGCGCCAGCAGCTTGGAAGGGACAGTGAACTACGAGCAGTACTTC	CASSLEGTVNYEQYF
TRBD2	TRBJ2-1	TRBV16	NA	TGTGCCAGCAGCCAATCTCTAGCGGGGCTGTACAATGAGCAGTTCTTC	CASSQSLAGLYNEQFF
TRBD1	TRBJ1-6	TRBV27	once	TGTGCCAGCAGTTACAGGGGGCACTCACCCCTCCACTTT	CASSYRGHSPLHF
NA	TRBJ2-1	TRBV4-1	NA	TGCGCCAGCAGCCAATTAGGTGGGAGGCCCGAACAGTTCTTC	CASSQLGGRPEQFF
NA	TRBJ2-7	TRBV15	NA	TGTGCCACCAGCAGGGGGGGACGGGCCTCCTACGAGCAGTACTTC	CATSRGGRASYEQYF
TRBD2	TRBJ2-1	TRBV28	NA	TGTGCCAGCAGGCGGGGACTAGCGTCCTACAATGAGCAGTTCTTC	CASRRGLASYNEQFF
NA	TRBJ2-7	TRBV6-5	NA	TGTGCCAGCAGACGAAGCCTCGGGACCTACGAGCAGTACTTC	CASRRSLGTYEQYF
TRBD1	TRBJ2-2	TRBV19	once	TGTGCCAGTAAGAGGGACAGGGGGACCGGGGAGCTGTTTTTT	CASKRDRGTGELFF
TRBD1	TRBJ1-2	TRBV19	NA	TGTGCCAGTAGTGGCTTCGGGACAGATAAAAGACCCTATGGCTACACCTTC	CASSGFGTDKRPYGYTF
NA	TRBJ2-5	TRBV5-1	NA	TGCGCCAGCAGCTTGAGTGGCGGCAGGGGACAAGAGACCCAGTACTTC	CASSLSGGRGQETQYF
NA	TRBJ2-5	TRBV5-6	NA	TGTGCCAGCAGCGAACAGGGAGTCGGACTGGAGACCCAGTACTTC	CASSEQGVGLETQYF
TRBD2	TRBJ2-7	TRBV27	once	TGTGCCAGCAGTTTGAACTCGGGACTATCCTACGAGCAGTACTTC	CASSLNSGLSYEQYF
NA	TRBJ2-7	TRBV18	NA	TGTGCCAGCTCACCATTTAGCGGCTACGAGCAGTGCTTC	CASSPFSGYEQCF